The 29 T cell receptor beta chains presented below share a single source sample, sequenced in a study of T cell responses to AZD1222 COVID-19 vaccine. TCRdb keeps only in-frame clones here, not all; method: immunoSEQ multiplex PCR. Counted here are 150,000 to 200,000 clones, 90% to 95% occurring once; the ten biggest clones make up over 0.7%. Here the sequenced sample was peripheral blood, taken on day 0 of AZD1222 vaccination. These receptors all come from an adult in good health.

This clone was recorded once. The V call is TRBV7-2, the J call TRBJ1-5; D call uncertain. Germline CDR1 and CDR2: SGHTA and FQGNSA. Trimming stripped 3 bases from V and 4 bases from J, with 13 bases between. This CDR3 is 15 amino acids long. The CDR3 loop reads CASSFAGGMNQPQHF. The CDR3 DNA sequence: TGTGCCAGCAGCTTTGCCGGTGGGATGAATCAGCCCCAGCATTTT.

The gene calls are TRBV5-4 and TRBJ2-1; D is unresolved. Trimming took 0 bases from V and 13 from J, leaving 8 bases between them. The CDR3 length is 11 residues. From germline, CDR1 is SGHNT and CDR2 YYREEE (reference sequence). CDR3 DNA: TGTGCCAGCAGCTTGGAGGAACAACAGTTCTTC. Its translation is CASSLEEQQFF.

The rearrangement uses TRBV4-2 and TRBJ2-5; 7 bases are shared with TRBD2. In germline, CDR1 is LGHNA, CDR2 YNFKEQ. The CDR3 sequence is 17 residues long. V was clipped by 0 bases and J by 3 bases; unmatched bases: 10. The CDR3 loop reads CASSQDTMPAGKETQYF. The CDR3 coding sequence is TGTGCCAGCAGCCAAGACACCATGCCAGCGGGGAAAGAGACCCAGTACTTC.

The gene calls are TRBV27 and TRBJ2-5; TRBD2 matches 9 bases. J was trimmed by 1 base and V by 3 bases; bases with no gene match: 6. The CDR3 has 16 residues. CDR1 MNHEY and CDR2 SMNVEV come from the germline V gene (reference sequence). CDR3 sequence reads: CASSFLVAGVQETQYF. The CDR3 region has the DNA TGTGCCAGCAGTTTTCTGGTAGCGGGGGTCCAAGAGACCCAGTACTTC.

Concerning this clone itself: Other DNA sequences in this specimen translate into the identical CDR3. The J gene is TRBJ2-7, the V gene TRBV3-1 (or the pseudogene TRBV3-2), with D unclear. V was shortened by 1 base and J by 4 bases, with 5 bases between the two germline ends. The CDR3 has 12 residues. Germline V lookup: CDR1 LGHDT, CDR2 YNNKEL (reference sequence). This CDR3 is CASSQGGYEQYF. CDR3 in DNA: TGTGCCAGCAGCCAAGGTGGGTACGAGCAGTACTTC.

The DNA of the CDR3 is TGTGCCAGCAATACGCGGCTCGCAGGGAACTATGGCTACACCTTC. Protein: CASNTRLAGNYGYTF. The chain recombines TRBV28 with TRBJ1-2; possibly TRBD1 for D (5 bases). Germline loops: CDR1 MDHEN, CDR2 SYDVKM. The CDR3 extends over 15 amino acids. The V and J ends lost 7 bases and 2 bases respectively, with 17 bases between them.

The chain employs TRBV7-2 and TRBJ1-5; D perhaps matches TRBD1 (6 bases). Germline V gene data show CDR1 as SGHTA and CDR2 as FQGNSA. There are 18 residues in the CDR3. V lost 1 base and J 0 bases, leaving 16 bases between the germline ends. For the CDR3, the DNA is TGTGCCAGCAGCTTAGAGAGGGGGGGGGAGTTTAGCAATCAGCCCCAGCATTTT. This codes for CASSLERGGEFSNQPQHF.

The chain links TRBV4-1 to TRBJ2-7; 8 bases agree with TRBD1. V gave up 4 bases and J gave up 1 base; unmatched junction bases: 9. Looked up from germline, CDR1 is MGHRA and CDR2 is YSYEKL. This CDR3 has 16 residues. The CDR3 spells CASSPGQGRGSYEQYF. CDR3 in DNA: TGCGCCAGCAGCCCCGGACAGGGTCGGGGATCCTACGAGCAGTACTTC.

This clone was counted once. The CDR3 bases are TGTGCCAGCAGTGAATATTTTCCGGGAAATGGATCTGAAGCTTTCTTT. Translated: CASSEYFPGNGSEAFF. J is TRBJ1-1 and V is TRBV25-1; no definite D call. The ends were cut back, 0 bases at V and 6 bases at J, with 17 bases in the middle. CDR1 and CDR2 (germline): MGHDK, SYGVNS. The CDR3 has 16 residues. Variable domain in full (rest from reference TRBV25-1 and TRBJ1-1): EADIYQTPRYLVIGTGKKITLECSQTMGHDKMYWYQQDPGMELHLIHYSYGVNSTEKGDLSSESTVSRIRTEHFPLTLESARPSHTSQYLCASSEYFPGNGSEAFFGQGTRLTVV.

The rearrangement joins TRBV19 to TRBJ2-7, with 7 bases matching TRBD1. J was trimmed by 2 bases and V by 1 base; bases with no gene match: 5. This CDR3 region has 15 residues. Per the germline V gene, CDR1 is LNHDA and CDR2 is SQIVND (reference sequence). CDR3 in DNA: TGTGCCAGTAGTATAGGACGGACAGGAGCCTACGAGCAGTACTTC. Its protein product is CASSIGRTGAYEQYF.

The V call is TRBV9, the J call TRBJ2-3; 12 bases are shared with TRBD2. The CDR3 spans 17 residues. Trimming took 4 bases from V and 4 from J; bases not matched to a gene: 10. CDR1 SGDLS and CDR2 YYNGEE come from the germline V gene. DNA for the CDR3: TGTGCCAGCAGCCCCCCAGCTAGCGGGGGGGCAGCAGATACGCAGTATTTT. This encodes CASSPPASGGAADTQYF.

This CDR3 reads CASSLAPNEKLFF. The CDR3 DNA is TGTGCCAGCAGCTTGGCCCCTAATGAAAAACTGTTTTTT. The genes are TRBV5-6 and TRBJ1-4; no clear D. Germline CDR1 is SGHDT and CDR2 is YYEEEE. V lost 0 bases and J 3 bases, leaving 3 bases between the germline ends. CDR3 size: 13 residues.

In its sample, this clone was seen a few times. This rearrangement joins TRBV3-1 (or the pseudogene TRBV3-2) to TRBJ1-2, with D possibly being TRBD1 (5 bases). Germline lookup yields CDR1 LGHDT and CDR2 YNNKEL (reference sequence). The CDR3 totals 18 residues. The V and J ends lost 0 bases and 5 bases respectively, with 22 bases between them. The CDR3 region is CASSQDGNGGILPYGYTF. The CDR3 nucleotides are TGTGCCAGCAGCCAAGATGGTAACGGGGGGATCCTTCCATATGGCTACACCTTC.

This clone was recorded only once. The chain links TRBV3-1 (or the pseudogene TRBV3-2) to TRBJ2-3; TRBD2 matches at 7 bases. The CDR3 spans 14 residues. V shed 0 bases, J shed 7 bases, and the junction held 4 bases outside the gene matches. CDR1 is LGHDT and CDR2 is YNNKEL in the germline V gene (reference sequence). The CDR3 DNA reads TGTGCCAGCAGCCAAGAGGGAGGGGCGCATACGCAGTATTTT. It translates to CASSQEGGAHTQYF.

V usage is TRBV5-1 and J usage is TRBJ2-5; TRBD2 agrees at 9 bases. Trimming removed 2 bases from V and 7 bases from J; junction bases left unmatched: 12. This CDR3 is built from 16 residues. Germline V gene data show CDR1 as SGHRS and CDR2 as YFSETQ. CDR3 amino acids: CASSFQAGGTGGTQYF. The CDR3 region has the DNA TGCGCCAGCAGCTTCCAAGCGGGGGGAACTGGGGGGACCCAGTACTTC.

The chain employs TRBV9 and TRBJ2-2; D is unclear. Germline CDR1 and CDR2: SGDLS and YYNGEE. V gave up 1 base and J gave up 6 bases, with 7 bases separating them. This CDR3 comprises 13 residues. The DNA for the CDR3 is TGTGCCAGCAGCGTACCAGCATCCGGGGAGCTGTTTTTT. Amino acids: CASSVPASGELFF.

The table lists this clone with a count of one. The J gene is TRBJ1-4, the V gene TRBV5-1; D is unclear. Germline lookup yields CDR1 SGHRS and CDR2 YFSETQ. This CDR3 is 13 amino acids long. Trimming took 5 bases from V and 0 from J, leaving 5 bases between them. The CDR3 DNA sequence: TGCGCCAGCAGAATTGCAACTAATGAAAAACTGTTTTTT. Translating gives CASRIATNEKLFF. Based on the CDR3 plus reference TRBV5-1 and TRBJ1-4, the full variable domain is KAGVTQTPRYLIKTRGQQVTLSCSPISGHRSVSWYQQTPGQGLQFLFEYFSETQRNKGNFPGRFSGRQFSNSRSEMNVSTLELGDSALYLCASRIATNEKLFFGSGTQLSVL.

V gene TRBV18 combines with J gene TRBJ1-4; 8 nucleotides line up with TRBD1. The CDR3 is 18 residues long. From germline, CDR1 is KGHSH and CDR2 LQKENI. Trimming took 0 bases from V and 3 from J; bases not matched to a gene: 9. The CDR3: CASSPPNSGGDSNEKLFF. Here the CDR3 DNA reads TGTGCCAGCTCACCACCGAATTCAGGGGGCGATTCTAATGAAAAACTGTTTTTT.

The CDR3 loop is CASRFLTGGVYEQYF. CDR3 nucleotide sequence: TGTGCCAGCAGATTCCTTACAGGGGGCGTCTACGAGCAGTACTTC. The chain employs TRBV28 and TRBJ2-7, with 9 bases that match TRBD1. CDR3 length equals 15 residues. With V trimmed by 6 bases and J by 3 bases, 9 bases remained unmatched. Germline CDR1 MDHEN, CDR2 SYDVKM.

Concerning this clone itself: Other DNA sequences within the sample encode an identical CDR3. J is TRBJ1-5 and V is TRBV13; D gene uncertain. Per the germline V gene, CDR1 is PRHDT and CDR2 is FYEKMQ (reference sequence). The CDR3 consists of 12 residues. V lost 0 bases, J lost 4 bases, and 1 base lay in between. The CDR3 here is CASSLGNQPQHF. The CDR3 coding sequence is TGTGCCAGCAGCTTAGGAAATCAGCCCCAGCATTTT.

The V and J genes are TRBV6-5 and TRBJ1-2; the D gene is possibly TRBD1 (6 bases). In germline, CDR1 is MNHEY, CDR2 SVGAGI. Trimming took off 4 bases at V and 4 bases at J, with 16 bases between the two ends. The length of the CDR3 is 15 residues. Here the CDR3 reads CASSFGGGAGYGYTF. The CDR3 coding sequence is TGTGCCAGCAGTTTCGGTGGGGGCGCTGGCTATGGCTACACCTTC.

This CDR3 is CASSQGDRADSPLHF. In DNA form, the CDR3 reads TGCGCCAGCAGCCAAGGGGACAGGGCTGATTCACCCCTCCACTTT. The chain employs TRBV4-3 and TRBJ1-6, with 9 bases that match TRBD1. Losses at the gene ends were 1 base for V and 8 bases for J; bases not matched to a gene: 3. CDR1 and CDR2 from the germline V gene are LGHNA and YSLEER. The CDR3 contains 15 residues.

The chain couples TRBV19 to TRBJ2-7; 9 nucleotides align to TRBD1. Germline V gives CDR1 LNHDA, CDR2 SQIVND (reference sequence). J was trimmed by 2 bases and V by 5 bases; bases with no gene match: 10. This CDR3 is 16 amino acids long. The CDR3 is CASSGWGQGGAYEQYF. The CDR3 nucleotides are TGTGCCAGTAGTGGATGGGGACAGGGAGGTGCCTACGAGCAGTACTTC.

This clone showed up just a few times. The V gene is TRBV7-8, the J gene TRBJ2-5, with 9 bases fitting TRBD1. V was pared by 5 bases and J by 6 bases, with 10 bases of the junction left unmatched. The V gene's germline CDR1 is SGHVS and CDR2 FQNEAQ. This CDR3 contains 15 residues. In DNA form, the CDR3 reads TGTGCCAGCAGCCCCCGGGACAGGGAATTGAAGACCCAGTACTTC. Residues: CASSPRDRELKTQYF.

The V gene is TRBV29-1, the J gene TRBJ2-3; 13 nucleotides align to TRBD2. Trimming cost V 7 bases and J 0 bases; bases outside gene matches: 7. CDR1 is SQVTM, CDR2 ANQGSEA, per germline. The CDR3 runs 16 residues. CDR3 DNA sequence: TGCAGCGCCTCCTCGACTAGCGGGGGGAGCACAGATACGCAGTATTTT. This sequence encodes CSASSTSGGSTDTQYF.

The count of this clone is one. This chain joins TRBV20-1 and TRBJ1-2, with no clear D. CDR3 size: 11 residues. V was shortened by 2 bases and J by 8 bases, with 9 bases between the two germline ends. CDR1 and CDR2 from the germline V gene are DFQATT and SNEGSKA (reference sequence). In DNA, the CDR3 is TGCAGTGCTAGAATGGGAGGAGGCTACACCTTC. This codes for CSARMGGGYTF.

The chain recombines TRBV5-1 with TRBJ1-1; D is unclear. CDR3 length: 15 amino acids. Germline values: CDR1 SGHRS, CDR2 YFSETQ. V shed 0 bases and J shed 1 base, with 10 bases lying between them. The CDR3 nucleotides read TGCGCCAGCAGCTTGGGGGTTCATCAGAACACTGAAGCTTTCTTT. Encoded protein: CASSLGVHQNTEAFF.

V usage is TRBV5-1 and J usage is TRBJ2-3; TRBD1 aligns across 8 bases. Germline CDR1 SGHRS, CDR2 YFSETQ. The CDR3 covers 15 residues. V was clipped by 5 bases and J by 2 bases; unmatched bases: 7. CDR3 in amino acids: CASSTQDRVTDTQYF. In nucleotides, the CDR3 is TGCGCCAGCAGTACACAGGACAGGGTCACAGATACGCAGTATTTT.

V is TRBV5-4 and J is TRBJ2-3, with 14 bases that match TRBD2. The CDR3 spans 17 residues. The trim removed 1 base at V and 5 bases at J, leaving 6 bases unmatched. CDR1 is SGHNT and CDR2 is YYREEE in the germline V gene (reference sequence). The CDR3 sequence is CASSLRQTSGGGDTQYF. In DNA form, the CDR3 reads TGTGCCAGCAGCTTGAGGCAGACTAGCGGGGGGGGAGATACGCAGTATTTT.